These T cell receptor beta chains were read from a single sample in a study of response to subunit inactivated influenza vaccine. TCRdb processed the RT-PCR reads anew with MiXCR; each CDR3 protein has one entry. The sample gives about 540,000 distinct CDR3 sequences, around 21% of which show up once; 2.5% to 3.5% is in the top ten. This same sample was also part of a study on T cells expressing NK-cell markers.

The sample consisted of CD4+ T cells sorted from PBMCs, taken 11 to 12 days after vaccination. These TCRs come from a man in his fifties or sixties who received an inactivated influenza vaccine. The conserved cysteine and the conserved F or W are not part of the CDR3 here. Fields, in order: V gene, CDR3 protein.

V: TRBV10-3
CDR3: ATGTSGSILETQY

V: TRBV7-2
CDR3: ASRLTPSSYNEQF

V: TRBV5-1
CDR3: ASGLSQLTDTQY

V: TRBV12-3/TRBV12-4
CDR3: ASTLGGSNIQY

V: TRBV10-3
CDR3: AISDPGQGWNDQF

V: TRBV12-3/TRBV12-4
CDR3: ATGFENTGELF

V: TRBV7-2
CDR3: ASSRALTGELF

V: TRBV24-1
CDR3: ATRGGGSYNEQF

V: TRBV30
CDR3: AWNPWGTHNEQF

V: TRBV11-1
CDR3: ASSLRRTSGATDTQY

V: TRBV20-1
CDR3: SARDKGVLRAF

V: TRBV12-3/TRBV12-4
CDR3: ASRKDSSYSPLH

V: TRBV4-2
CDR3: ASSQVDGTGQETQY

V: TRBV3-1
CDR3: ASSPDRGGWRETQY

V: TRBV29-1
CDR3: SALTGVPEQF

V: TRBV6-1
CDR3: ASSEFMVSGEQF

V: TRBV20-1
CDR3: SARLNRGDFTQAF

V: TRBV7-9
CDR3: ASSQGTDSGNTIY

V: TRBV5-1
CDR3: ASSWTSGRYNEQF

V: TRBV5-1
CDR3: ASSLPRQETQY

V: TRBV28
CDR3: ASRFGTRTYEQY

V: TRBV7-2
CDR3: ASSPKGQGVTYGYT

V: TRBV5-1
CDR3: ASSAGQGATGELF

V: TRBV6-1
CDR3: ATTRGKSYEQY

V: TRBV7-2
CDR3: ASSPSGTVVREQY